This T cell receptor (beta chain) was obtained from a study of T-cell memory formation after mild COVID-19. TCRdb called the 5' RACE reads again in MiXCR, with one record for every CDR3 protein. The profile covers a few hundred thousand distinct CDR3 sequences, with 13% to 15% appearing a single time and 22% taken by the ten largest. Only a few counts were recorded for this clonotype. From germline, CDR1 is SGDLS and CDR2 YYNGEE. V was clipped by 3 bases and J by 1 base; unmatched bases: 2. This CDR3 comprises 15 residues. The TCR comes from a man aged 18 to 29 who had mild COVID-19 (a few samples of this study predate the infection). Cell type and time point are not known. The chain employs TRBV9 and TRBJ2-2; the match to TRBD2 covers 8 bases. The sequenced sample was PBMCs or a T cell subset sorted from them (not recorded which). The CDR3 coding sequence is TGTGCCAGCAGCGGACTAGCGTTGAACACCGGGGAGCTGTTTTTT. Translation gives CASSGLALNTGELFF.